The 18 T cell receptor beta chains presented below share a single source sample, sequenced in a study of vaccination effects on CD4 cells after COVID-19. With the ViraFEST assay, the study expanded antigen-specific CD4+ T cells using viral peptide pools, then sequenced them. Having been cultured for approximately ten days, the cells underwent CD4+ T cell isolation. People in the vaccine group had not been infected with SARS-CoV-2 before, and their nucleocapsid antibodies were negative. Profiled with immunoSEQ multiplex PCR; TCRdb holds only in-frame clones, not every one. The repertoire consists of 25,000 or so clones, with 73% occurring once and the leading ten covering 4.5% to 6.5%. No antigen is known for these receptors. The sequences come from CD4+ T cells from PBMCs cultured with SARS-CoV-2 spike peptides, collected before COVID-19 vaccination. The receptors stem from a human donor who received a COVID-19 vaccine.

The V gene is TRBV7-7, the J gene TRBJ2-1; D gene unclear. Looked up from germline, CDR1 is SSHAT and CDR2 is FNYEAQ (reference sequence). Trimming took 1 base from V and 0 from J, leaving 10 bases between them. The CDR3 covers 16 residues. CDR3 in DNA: TGTGCCAGCAGCTTAGGTAGGACGGTCTCCTACAATGAGCAGTTCTTC. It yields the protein CASSLGRTVSYNEQFF.

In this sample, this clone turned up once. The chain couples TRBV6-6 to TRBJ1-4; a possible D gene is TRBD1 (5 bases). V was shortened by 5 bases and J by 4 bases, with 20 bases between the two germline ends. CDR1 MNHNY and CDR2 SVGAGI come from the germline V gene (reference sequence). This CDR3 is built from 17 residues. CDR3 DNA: TGTGCCAGCAGTCCTTTGGTCTCGGGGGTATATAATGAAAAACTGTTTTTT. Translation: CASSPLVSGVYNEKLFF.

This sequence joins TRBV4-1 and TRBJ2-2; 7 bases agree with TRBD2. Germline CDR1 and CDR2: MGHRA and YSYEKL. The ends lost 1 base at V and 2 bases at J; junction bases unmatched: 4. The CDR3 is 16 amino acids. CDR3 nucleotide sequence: TGCGCCAGCAGCCAAGTAGCGGGCCCTAACACCGGGGAGCTGTTTTTT. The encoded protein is CASSQVAGPNTGELFF.

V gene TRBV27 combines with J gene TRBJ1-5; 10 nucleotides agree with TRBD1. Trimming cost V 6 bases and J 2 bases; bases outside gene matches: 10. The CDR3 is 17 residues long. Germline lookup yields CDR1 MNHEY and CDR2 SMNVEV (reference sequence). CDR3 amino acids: CASSLPGQGSGNQPQHF. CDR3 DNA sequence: TGTGCCAGCAGCCTTCCGGGACAGGGGTCGGGCAATCAGCCCCAGCATTTT.

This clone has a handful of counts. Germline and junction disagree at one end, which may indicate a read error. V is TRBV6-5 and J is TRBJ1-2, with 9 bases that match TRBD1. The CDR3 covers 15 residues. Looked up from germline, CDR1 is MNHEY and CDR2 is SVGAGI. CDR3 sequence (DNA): TGTGCCAGCAGTAACTCGGGACAGGGCCACTATGGCTACACCTTC. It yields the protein CASSNSGQGHYGYTF.

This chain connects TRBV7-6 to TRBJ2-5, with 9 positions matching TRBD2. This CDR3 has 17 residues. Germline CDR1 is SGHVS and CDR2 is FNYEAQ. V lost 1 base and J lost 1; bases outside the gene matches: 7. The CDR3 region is CASSLVASGVVQETQYF. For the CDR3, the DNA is TGTGCCAGCAGCTTAGTGGCTAGCGGGGTAGTCCAAGAGACCCAGTACTTC.

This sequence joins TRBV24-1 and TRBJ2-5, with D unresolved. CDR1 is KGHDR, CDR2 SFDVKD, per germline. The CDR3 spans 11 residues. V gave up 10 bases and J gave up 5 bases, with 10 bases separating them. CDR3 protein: CATKSRETQYF. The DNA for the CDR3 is TGTGCCACAAAAAGCAGGGAGACCCAGTACTTC.

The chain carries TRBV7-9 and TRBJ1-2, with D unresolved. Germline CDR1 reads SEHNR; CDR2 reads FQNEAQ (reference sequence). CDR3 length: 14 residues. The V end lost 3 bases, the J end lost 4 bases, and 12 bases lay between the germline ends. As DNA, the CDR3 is TGTGCCAGCAGCTTGCTTGACACTGCCTATGGCTACACCTTC. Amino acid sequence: CASSLLDTAYGYTF.

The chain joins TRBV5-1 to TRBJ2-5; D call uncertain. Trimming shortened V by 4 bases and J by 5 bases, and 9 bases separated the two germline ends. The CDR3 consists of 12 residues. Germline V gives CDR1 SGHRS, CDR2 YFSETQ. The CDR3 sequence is CASSPGQETQYF. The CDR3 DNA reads TGCGCCAGCAGCCCGGGTCAGGAGACCCAGTACTTC.

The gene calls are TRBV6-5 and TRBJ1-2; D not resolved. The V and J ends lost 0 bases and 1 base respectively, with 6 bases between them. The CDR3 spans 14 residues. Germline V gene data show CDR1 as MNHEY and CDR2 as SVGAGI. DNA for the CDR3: TGTGCCAGCAGTTACTCATCGGTTAACTATGGCTACACCTTC. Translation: CASSYSSVNYGYTF.

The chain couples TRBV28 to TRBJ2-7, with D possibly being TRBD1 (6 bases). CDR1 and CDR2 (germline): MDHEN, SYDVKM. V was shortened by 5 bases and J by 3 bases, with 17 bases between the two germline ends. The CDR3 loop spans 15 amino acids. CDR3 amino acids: CASSRAGDVFYEQYF. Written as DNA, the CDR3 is TGTGCCAGCAGTCGGGCAGGGGACGTATTCTACGAGCAGTACTTC.

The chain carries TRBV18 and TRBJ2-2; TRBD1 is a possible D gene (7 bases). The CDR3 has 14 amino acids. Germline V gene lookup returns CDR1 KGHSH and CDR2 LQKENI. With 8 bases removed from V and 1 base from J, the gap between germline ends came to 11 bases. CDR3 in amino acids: CASGGTENTGELFF. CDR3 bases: TGTGCCAGCGGCGGGACAGAGAACACCGGGGAGCTGTTTTTT.

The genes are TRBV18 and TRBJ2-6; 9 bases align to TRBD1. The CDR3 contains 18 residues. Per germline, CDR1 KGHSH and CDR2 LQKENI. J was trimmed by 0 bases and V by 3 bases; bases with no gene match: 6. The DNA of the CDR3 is TGTGCCAGCTCACCCCAGACAGGGGGAAACTCTGGGGCCAACGTCCTGACTTTC. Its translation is CASSPQTGGNSGANVLTF.

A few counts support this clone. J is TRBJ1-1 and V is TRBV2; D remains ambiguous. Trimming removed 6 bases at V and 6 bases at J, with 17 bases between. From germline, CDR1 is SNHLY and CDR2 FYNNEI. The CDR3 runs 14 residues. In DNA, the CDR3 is TGTGCCAGCAGCGACGATTGGGATGGAGCTGAAGCTTTCTTT. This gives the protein CASSDDWDGAEAFF.

This chain's CDR3 is CASSSRALGSTDTQYF. The CDR3 nucleotides are TGCGCCAGCAGCTCTAGGGCCCTCGGTAGCACAGATACGCAGTATTTT. The chain is built from TRBV5-1 and TRBJ2-3; unclear D gene. Germline CDR1 and CDR2: SGHRS and YFSETQ. V lost 3 bases and J 0 bases, leaving 14 bases between the germline ends. The CDR3 totals 16 residues.

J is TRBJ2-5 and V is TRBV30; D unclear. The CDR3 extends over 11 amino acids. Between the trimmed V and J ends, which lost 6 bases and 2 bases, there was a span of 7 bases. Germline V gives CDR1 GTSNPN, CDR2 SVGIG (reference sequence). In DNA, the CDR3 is TGTGCCTGCACAGAGCAAGAGACCCAGTACTTC. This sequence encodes CACTEQETQYF.

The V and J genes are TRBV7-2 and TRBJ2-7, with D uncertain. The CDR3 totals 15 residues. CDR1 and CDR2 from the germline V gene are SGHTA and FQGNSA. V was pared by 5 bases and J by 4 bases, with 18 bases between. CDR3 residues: CASSQPPSSTYEQYF. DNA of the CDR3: TGTGCCAGCAGCCAACCTCCGAGCAGTACTTACGAGCAGTACTTC.

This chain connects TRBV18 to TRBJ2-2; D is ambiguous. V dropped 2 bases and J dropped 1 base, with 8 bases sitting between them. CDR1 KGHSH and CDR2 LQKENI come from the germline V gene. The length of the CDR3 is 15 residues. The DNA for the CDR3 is TGTGCCAGCTCACCAGTCACTCTGAACACCGGGGAGCTGTTTTTT. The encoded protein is CASSPVTLNTGELFF. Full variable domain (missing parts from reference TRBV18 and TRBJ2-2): NAGVMQNPRHLVRRRGQEARLRCSPMKGHSHVYWYRQLPEEGLKFMVYLQKENIIDESGMPKERFSAEFPKEGPSILRIQQVVRGDSAAYFCASSPVTLNTGELFFGEGSRLTVL.